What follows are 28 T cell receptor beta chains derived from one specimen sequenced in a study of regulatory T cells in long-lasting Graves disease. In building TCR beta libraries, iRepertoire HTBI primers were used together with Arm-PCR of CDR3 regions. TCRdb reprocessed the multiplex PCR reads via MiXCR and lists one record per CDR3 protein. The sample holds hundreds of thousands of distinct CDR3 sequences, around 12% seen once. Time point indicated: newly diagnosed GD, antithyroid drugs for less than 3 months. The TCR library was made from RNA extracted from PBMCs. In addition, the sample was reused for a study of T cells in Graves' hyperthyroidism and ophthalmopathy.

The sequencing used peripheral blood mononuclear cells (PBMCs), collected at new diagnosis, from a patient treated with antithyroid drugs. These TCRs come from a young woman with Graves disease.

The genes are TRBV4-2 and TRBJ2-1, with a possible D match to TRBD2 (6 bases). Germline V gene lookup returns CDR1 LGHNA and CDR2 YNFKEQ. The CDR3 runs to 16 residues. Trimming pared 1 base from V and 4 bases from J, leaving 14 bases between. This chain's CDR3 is CASSQGGGGEYNEQFF. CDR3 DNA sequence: TGTGCCAGCAGCCAAGGGGGAGGCGGGGAATACAATGAGCAGTTCTTC.

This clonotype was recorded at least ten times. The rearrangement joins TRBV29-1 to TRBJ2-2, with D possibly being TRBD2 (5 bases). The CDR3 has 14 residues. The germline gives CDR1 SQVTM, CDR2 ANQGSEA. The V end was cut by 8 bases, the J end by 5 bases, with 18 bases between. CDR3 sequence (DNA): TGCAGCATGCGCCGGGATAGAGGGACCGGGGAGCTGTTTTTT. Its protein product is CSMRRDRGTGELFF.

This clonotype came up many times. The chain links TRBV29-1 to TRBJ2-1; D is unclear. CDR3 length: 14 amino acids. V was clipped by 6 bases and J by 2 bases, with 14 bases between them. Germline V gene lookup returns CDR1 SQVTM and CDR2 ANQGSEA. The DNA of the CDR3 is TGCAGCGTAGACCCTACTCTCCCCTACAATGAGCAGTTCTTC. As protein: CSVDPTLPYNEQFF.

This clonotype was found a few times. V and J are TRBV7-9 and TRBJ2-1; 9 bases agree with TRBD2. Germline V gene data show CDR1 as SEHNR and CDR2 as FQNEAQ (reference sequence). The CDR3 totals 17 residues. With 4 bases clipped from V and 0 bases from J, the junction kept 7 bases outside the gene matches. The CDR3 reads CASSSALAGSSYNEQFF. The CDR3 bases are TGTGCCAGCAGCTCCGCTCTAGCGGGGAGCTCCTACAATGAGCAGTTCTTC.

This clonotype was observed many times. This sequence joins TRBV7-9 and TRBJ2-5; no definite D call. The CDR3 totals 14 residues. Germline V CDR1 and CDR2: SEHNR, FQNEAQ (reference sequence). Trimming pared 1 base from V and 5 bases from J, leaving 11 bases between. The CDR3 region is CASSLEIGGETQYF. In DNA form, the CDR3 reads TGTGCCAGCAGCTTAGAGATTGGTGGGGAGACCCAGTACTTC.

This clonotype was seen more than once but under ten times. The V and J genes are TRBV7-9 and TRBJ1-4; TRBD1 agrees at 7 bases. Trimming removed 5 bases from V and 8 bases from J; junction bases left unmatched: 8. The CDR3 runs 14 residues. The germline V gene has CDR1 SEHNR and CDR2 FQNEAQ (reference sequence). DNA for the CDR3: TGTGCCAGCAGCCCCAGGACAGGAGCCGAAAAACTGTTTTTT. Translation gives CASSPRTGAEKLFF.

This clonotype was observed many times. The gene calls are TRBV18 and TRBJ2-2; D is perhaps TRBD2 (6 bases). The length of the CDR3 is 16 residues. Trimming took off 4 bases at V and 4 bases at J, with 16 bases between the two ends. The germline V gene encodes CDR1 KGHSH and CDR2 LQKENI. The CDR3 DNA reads TGTGCCAGCTCACTCCAGGAGGGTGCCGTCACCGGGGAGCTGTTTTTT. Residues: CASSLQEGAVTGELFF.

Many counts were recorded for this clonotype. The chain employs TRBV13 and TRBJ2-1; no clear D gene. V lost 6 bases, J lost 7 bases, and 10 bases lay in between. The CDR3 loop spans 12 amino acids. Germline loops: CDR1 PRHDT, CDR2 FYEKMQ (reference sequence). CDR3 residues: CASSTFRNEQFF. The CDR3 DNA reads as TGTGCCAGCAGTACTTTTAGGAATGAGCAGTTCTTC.

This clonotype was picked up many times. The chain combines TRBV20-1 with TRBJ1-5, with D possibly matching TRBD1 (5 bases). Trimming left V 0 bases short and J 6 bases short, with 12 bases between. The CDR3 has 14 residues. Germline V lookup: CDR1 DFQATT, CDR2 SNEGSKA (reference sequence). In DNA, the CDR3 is TGCAGTGCTAGAGAGGGGGATCGGAGTCAGCCCCAGCATTTT. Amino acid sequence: CSAREGDRSQPQHF.

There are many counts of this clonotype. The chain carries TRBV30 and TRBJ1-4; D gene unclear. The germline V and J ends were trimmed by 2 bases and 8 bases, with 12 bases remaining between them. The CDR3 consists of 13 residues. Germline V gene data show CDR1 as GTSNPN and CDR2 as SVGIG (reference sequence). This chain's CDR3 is CAWSSGSQEKLFF. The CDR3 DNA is TGTGCCTGGAGTTCCGGGAGCCAAGAAAAACTGTTTTTT.

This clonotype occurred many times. The CDR3 sequence is CASRATGSGEQYF. The CDR3 DNA is TGTGCCAGCAGGGCGACAGGTTCAGGCGAGCAGTACTTC. This chain links TRBV11-3 with TRBJ2-7; tentative D call: TRBD1 (6 bases). The CDR3 extends over 13 amino acids. V dropped 6 bases and J dropped 6 bases, with 15 bases sitting between them. Germline V CDR1 and CDR2: SGHNT, YENEEA.

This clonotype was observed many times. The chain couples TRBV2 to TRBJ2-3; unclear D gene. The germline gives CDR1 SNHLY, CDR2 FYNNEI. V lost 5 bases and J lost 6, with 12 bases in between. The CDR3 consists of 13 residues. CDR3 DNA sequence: TGTGCCAGCAGTATAACAACCTTTGATACGCAGTATTTT. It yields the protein CASSITTFDTQYF.

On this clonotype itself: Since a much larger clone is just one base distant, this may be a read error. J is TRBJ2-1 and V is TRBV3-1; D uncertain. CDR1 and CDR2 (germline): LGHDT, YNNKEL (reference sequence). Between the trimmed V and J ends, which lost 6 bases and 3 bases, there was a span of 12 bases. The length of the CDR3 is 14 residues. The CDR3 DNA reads TGTGCCAGCAGGGATATCGGGTACTACAATGAGCAGTTCTTC. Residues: CASRDIGYYNEQFF.

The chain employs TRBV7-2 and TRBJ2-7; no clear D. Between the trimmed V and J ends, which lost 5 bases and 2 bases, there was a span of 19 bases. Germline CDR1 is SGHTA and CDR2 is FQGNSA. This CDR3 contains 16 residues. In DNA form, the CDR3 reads TGTGCCAGCAGCCAAGAACGCAGGATTCCTACCTACGAGCAGTACTTC. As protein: CASSQERRIPTYEQYF.

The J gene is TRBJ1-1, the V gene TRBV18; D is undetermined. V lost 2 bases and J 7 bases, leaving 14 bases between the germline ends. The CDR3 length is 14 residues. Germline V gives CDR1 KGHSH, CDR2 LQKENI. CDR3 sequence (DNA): TGTGCCAGCTCACCATCTATTATAGCCATTGAAGCTTTCTTT. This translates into CASSPSIIAIEAFF.

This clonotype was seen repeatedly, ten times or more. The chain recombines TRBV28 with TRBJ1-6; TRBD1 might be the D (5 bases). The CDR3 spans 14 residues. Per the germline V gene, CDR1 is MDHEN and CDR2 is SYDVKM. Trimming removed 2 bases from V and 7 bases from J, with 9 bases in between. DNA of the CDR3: TGTGCCAGCAGTTTAGACAGTACGAATTCACCCCTCCACTTT. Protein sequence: CASSLDSTNSPLHF.

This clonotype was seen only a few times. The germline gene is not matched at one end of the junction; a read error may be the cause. The CDR3 sequence: CAISGLAARAAF. The DNA of the CDR3 is TGTGCCATCAGTGGACTAGCGGCGAGAGCGGCCTTC. This sequence joins TRBV10-3 and TRBJ2-1; the match to TRBD2 covers 9 bases. This CDR3 comprises 12 residues. Germline V CDR1 and CDR2: ENHRY, SYGVKD.

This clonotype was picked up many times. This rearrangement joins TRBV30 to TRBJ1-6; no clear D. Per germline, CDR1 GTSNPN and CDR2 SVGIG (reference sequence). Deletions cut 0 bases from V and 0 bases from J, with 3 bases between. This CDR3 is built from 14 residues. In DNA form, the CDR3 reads TGTGCCTGGAGTGTCTCCTCCTATAATTCACCCCTCCACTTT. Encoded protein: CAWSVSSYNSPLHF.

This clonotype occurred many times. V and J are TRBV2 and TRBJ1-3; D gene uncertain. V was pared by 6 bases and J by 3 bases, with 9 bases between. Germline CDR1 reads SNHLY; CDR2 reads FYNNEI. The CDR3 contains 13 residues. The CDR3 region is CASRARGGNTIYF. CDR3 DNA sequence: TGTGCCAGCAGAGCTCGGGGTGGAAACACCATATATTTT.

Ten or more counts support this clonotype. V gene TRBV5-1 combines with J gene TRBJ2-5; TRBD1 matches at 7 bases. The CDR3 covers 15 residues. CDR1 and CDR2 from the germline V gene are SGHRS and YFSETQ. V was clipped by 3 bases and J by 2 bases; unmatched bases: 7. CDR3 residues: CASSSQQGRQETQYF. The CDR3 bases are TGCGCCAGCAGCTCCCAACAGGGGCGGCAAGAGACCCAGTACTTC. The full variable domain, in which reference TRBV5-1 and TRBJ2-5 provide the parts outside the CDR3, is KAGVTQTPRYLIKTRGQQVTLSCSPISGHRSVSWYQQTPGQGLQFLFEYFSETQRNKGNFPGRFSGRQFSNSRSEMNVSTLELGDSALYLCASSSQQGRQETQYFGPGTRLLVL.

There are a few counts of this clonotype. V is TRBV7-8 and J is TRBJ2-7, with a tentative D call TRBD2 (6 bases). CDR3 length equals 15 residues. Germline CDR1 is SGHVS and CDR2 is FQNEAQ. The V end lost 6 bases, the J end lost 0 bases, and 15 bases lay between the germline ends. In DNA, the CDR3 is TGTGCCAGCAGACTCCTTAGCGGACCCTCCTACGAGCAGTACTTC. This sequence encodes CASRLLSGPSYEQYF.

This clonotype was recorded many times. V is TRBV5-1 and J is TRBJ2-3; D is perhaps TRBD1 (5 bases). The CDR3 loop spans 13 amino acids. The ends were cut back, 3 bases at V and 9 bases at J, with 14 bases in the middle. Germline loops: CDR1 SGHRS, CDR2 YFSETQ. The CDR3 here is CASSWGEDVTQYF. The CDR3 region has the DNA TGCGCCAGCAGCTGGGGCGAGGATGTCACGCAGTATTTT.

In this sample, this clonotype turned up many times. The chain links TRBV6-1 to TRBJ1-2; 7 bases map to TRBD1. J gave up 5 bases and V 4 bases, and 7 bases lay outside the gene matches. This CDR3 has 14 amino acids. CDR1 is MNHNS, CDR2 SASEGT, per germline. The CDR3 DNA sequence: TGTGCCAGCAGTGGACAGGGAGAATGGTATGGCTACACCTTC. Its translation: CASSGQGEWYGYTF.

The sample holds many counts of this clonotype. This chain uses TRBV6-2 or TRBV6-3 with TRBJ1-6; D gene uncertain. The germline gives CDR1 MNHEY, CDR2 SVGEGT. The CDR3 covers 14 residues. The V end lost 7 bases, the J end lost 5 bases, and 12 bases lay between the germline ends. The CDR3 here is CASMSVRNNSPLHF. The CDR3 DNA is TGTGCCAGCATGTCAGTTCGAAATAATTCACCCCTCCACTTT.

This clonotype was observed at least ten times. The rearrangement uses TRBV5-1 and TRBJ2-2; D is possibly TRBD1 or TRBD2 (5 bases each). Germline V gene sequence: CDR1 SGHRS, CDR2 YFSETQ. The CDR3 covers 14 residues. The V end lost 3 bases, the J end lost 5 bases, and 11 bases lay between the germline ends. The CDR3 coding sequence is TGCGCCAGCAGCTGGGACGGCCAAACCGGGGAGCTGTTTTTT. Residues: CASSWDGQTGELFF. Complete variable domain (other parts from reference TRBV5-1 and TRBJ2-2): KAGVTQTPRYLIKTRGQQVTLSCSPISGHRSVSWYQQTPGQGLQFLFEYFSETQRNKGNFPGRFSGRQFSNSRSEMNVSTLELGDSALYLCASSWDGQTGELFFGEGSRLTVL.

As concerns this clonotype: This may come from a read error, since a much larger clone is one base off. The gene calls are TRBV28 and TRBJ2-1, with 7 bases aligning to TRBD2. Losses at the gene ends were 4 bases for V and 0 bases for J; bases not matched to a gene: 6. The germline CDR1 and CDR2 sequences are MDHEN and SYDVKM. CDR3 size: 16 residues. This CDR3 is CASSWSRGSSYNEQFF. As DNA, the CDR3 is TGTGCCAGCAGTTGGTCTCGCGGGAGCTCCTACAATGAGCAGTTCTTC.

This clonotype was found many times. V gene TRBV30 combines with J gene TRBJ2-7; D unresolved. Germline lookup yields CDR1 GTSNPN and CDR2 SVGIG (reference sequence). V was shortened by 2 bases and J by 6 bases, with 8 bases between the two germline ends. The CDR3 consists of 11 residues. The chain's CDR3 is CAWSRTTEQYF. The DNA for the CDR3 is TGTGCCTGGAGTAGGACCACCGAGCAGTACTTC.

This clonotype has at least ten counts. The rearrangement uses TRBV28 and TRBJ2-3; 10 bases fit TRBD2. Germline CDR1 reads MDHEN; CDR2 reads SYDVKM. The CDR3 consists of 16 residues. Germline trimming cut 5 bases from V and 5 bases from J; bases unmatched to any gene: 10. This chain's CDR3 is CASSPQLRTSGDTQYF. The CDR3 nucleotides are TGTGCCAGCAGTCCCCAACTTCGGACTAGCGGAGATACGCAGTATTTT.